These T cell receptor beta chains were read from a single sample in a study of T cells in Graves' hyperthyroidism and ophthalmopathy. TCRdb fed the multiplex PCR reads into MiXCR, producing one record per CDR3 protein. The top ten clones hold roughly 25% of a sample with about 25,000 distinct CDR3 sequences, 49% of them seen once. The sample was blood. The receptor set was obtained from a woman between 40 and 50 years old with Graves' hyperthyroidism that later progressed to Graves' ophthalmopathy. CDR3s include the opening cysteine and the closing phenylalanine or tryptophan. The D gene is left open where the match is weak. Only part of the rows carry a size: once, few, many, or a class if the clone is expanded.

j_call | d_call | clone_size | v_call | cdr3_nt | cdr3_aa
TRBJ2-7 | TRBD2 | - | TRBV20-1 | TGCAGTGCTAGATTAGGACTAGCGGGAGAGGGCGAGCAGTACTTC | CSARLGLAGEGEQYF
TRBJ2-7 | - | - | TRBV7-9 | TGTGCCAGCAGCCCCGACAGGCCTTCCTACGAGCAGTACTTC | CASSPDRPSYEQYF
TRBJ2-1 | - | - | TRBV2 | TGTGCCAGCAGTGTTATAGGCTCAACCTACAATGAGCAGTTCTTC | CASSVIGSTYNEQFF
TRBJ1-1 | - | - | TRBV28 | TGTGCCAGCAGTTCCGCGGCGACACTGGCTTTCTTT | CASSSAATLAFF
TRBJ2-1 | TRBD2 | many | TRBV13 | TGTGCCAAAAGGGCTAGCGGGAGTAGGTTCTTC | CAKRASGSRFF
TRBJ2-5 | - | - | TRBV19 | TGTGCCAGTAGTCCAGGGACCGGGACGGTGTGGTTC | CASSPGTGTVWF
TRBJ2-3 | - | - | TRBV20-1 | TGCAGTGTTCCATCAGCCGGGACAGATACGCAGTATTTT | CSVPSAGTDTQYF
TRBJ2-4 | - | many | TRBV7-9 | TGTGCCAGCAGCCCCCGGGACACTCGACTAGCCAAAAACATTCAGTACTTC | CASSPRDTRLAKNIQYF
TRBJ1-2 | - | - | TRBV20-1 | TGCAGTGCTAGAAGGGACGCTGGTGGCTACACCTTC | CSARRDAGGYTF
TRBJ2-3 | - | - | TRBV4-1 | TGCGCCAGCAGCCAAGACAGTCACCAAGGAGATACGCAGTACTTT | CASSQDSHQGDTQYF
TRBJ2-1 | - | - | TRBV5-6 | TGTGCCAGCAGCTTTAGCCAGTGGATCGCAATTGAGCAGTTCTTC | CASSFSQWIAIEQFF
TRBJ2-7 | TRBD2 | - | TRBV19 | TGTGCCAGTAGTATTGGGATCTTCGAGGGAGGGTACGAGCAGTACTTC | CASSIGIFEGGYEQYF
TRBJ1-6 | TRBD1 | many | TRBV11-2 | TGTGCCAGCAGCTCAATAAAAGGACAGGGTGTCCGTTCACCCCTCCACTTT | CASSSIKGQGVRSPLHF
TRBJ2-7 | TRBD2 | many | TRBV5-6 | TGTGCCAGCAGCCAAAGACTAGCGGTCCTCTACGAGCAGTACTTC | CASSQRLAVLYEQYF
TRBJ1-2 | - | medium-sized | TRBV2 | TGTGCCAGCTCCGGGAGTAACTATGGCTACACCTTC | CASSGSNYGYTF
TRBJ1-1 | - | few | TRBV2 | TGTGCCAGCAGTGACTTACAGGTGGGGACTGAAGCTTTCTTT | CASSDLQVGTEAFF
TRBJ1-5 | - | - | TRBV20-1 | TGCAGTGCTATGGGCGGCGGCAATCAGCCCCAGCATTTT | CSAMGGGNQPQHF
TRBJ1-1 | - | many | TRBV5-8 | TGTGCCAGCAGCCCAGCCCGAGGGAGGGGTGAAGCTTTCTTT | CASSPARGRGEAFF
TRBJ2-2 | TRBD2 | few | TRBV7-2 | TGTGCCAGCAGCGCGACTAGCGGCACCGGGGAGCTGTTTTTT | CASSATSGTGELFF
TRBJ1-2 | - | - | TRBV6-1 | TGTGCCAGCAGTTTATTGGCGACTGGCTACACCTTC | CASSLLATGYTF
TRBJ1-4 | TRBD1 | medium-sized | TRBV29-1 | TGCAGCGTTGAAATGGGGGGGGACAGGGGTGGAAAACTGTTTTTT | CSVEMGGDRGGKLFF
TRBJ1-5 | - | - | TRBV6-4 | - | CAGGTSGYVSLRAVLRAGHF
TRBJ1-2 | - | - | TRBV20-1 | TGCAGTGCTAGAGATCGGGCAGGGAACTATGGCTACACCTTC | CSARDRAGNYGYTF
TRBJ2-7 | - | few | TRBV20-1 | TGCAGTGCTAGTCGGAGGGAGCAGTACTTC | CSASRREQYF
TRBJ2-5 | - | - | TRBV10-3 | TGTGCCATCAGTGGGATTCCGGGGGACGGAGAGACCCAGTACTTC | CAISGIPGDGETQYF
TRBJ2-5 | - | medium-sized | TRBV24-1 | TGTGCCACCAGTGATTCGAGGGTTACGGGGGAGACCCAGTACTTC | CATSDSRVTGETQYF
TRBJ2-3 | - | few | TRBV20-1 | TGCAGTGCTATCCCGGGGTGGACGGATACGCAGTATTTT | CSAIPGWTDTQYF
TRBJ2-1 | - | medium-sized | TRBV20-1 | TGCAGTGCTAGTTCAGTAGATGAGCAGTTCTTC | CSASSVDEQFF
TRBJ2-5 | TRBD2 | many | TRBV14 | TGTGCCAGCAGCCGGAAACTAGCGGGAGCATGGCAAGAGACCCAGTACTTC | CASSRKLAGAWQETQYF
TRBJ2-1 | TRBD2 | - | TRBV2 | TGTGCCAGCAGTGAAGGGCTAGCGGGCCCATACAATGAGCAGTTCTTC | CASSEGLAGPYNEQFF
TRBJ2-7 | - | - | TRBV5-5 | TGTGCCAGCAGCTTATCCTCTGTTGTCGAGCAGTACTTC | CASSLSSVVEQYF
TRBJ2-7 | TRBD2 | few | TRBV7-9 | TGTGCCAGCAGCTTAGGGACTAGCGGACCCTACGAGCAGTACTTC | CASSLGTSGPYEQYF
TRBJ2-3 | TRBD1 | - | TRBV29-1 | TGCAGCGTTGTCTGGGACAGGGGGCCGGGTGAGCAGTATTTT | CSVVWDRGPGEQYF
TRBJ2-7 | - | medium-sized | TRBV20-1 | TGCAGTGCTAGTTCGTTAACGGGAGTTGCCTACGAGCAGTACTTC | CSASSLTGVAYEQYF
TRBJ2-3 | TRBD2 | - | TRBV20-1 | TGCAGTGCTAGCGCTAGCGGGAGCACAGATACGCAGTATTTT | CSASASGSTDTQYF